This TCR beta chain originates from a study of blood T cells in healthy people across ages. Study-wide results and limits: It was held that the diversity estimates obtained from one million T cells were underestimates.

With respect to this clonotype: The antigen is not known.

It was with a sample-barcoded 5' primer and a J-beta primer mix that a second PCR of roughly 7 to 12 cycles was run. The template-switch adaptor, which had 12 random nucleotides, put a tag on each cDNA molecule. TCRdb called the 5' RACE reads again in MiXCR, with one record for every CDR3 protein. Of 650,000 to 950,000 distinct CDR3 sequences in the sample, 40% to 50% were seen once. This CDR3 is built from 13 residues. V gave up 8 bases and J gave up 0 bases, with 9 bases separating them. CDR1 and CDR2 (germline): MDHEN, SYDVKM. The sequencing input was blood. The origin of this receptor is a man aged 55 to 70 in good health. The chain employs TRBV28 and TRBJ2-3; D not certain. The CDR3 sequence is CASGAPSTDTQYF. The CDR3 DNA sequence: TGTGCCAGCGGTGCTCCTAGCACAGATACGCAGTATTTT.